A selection of T cell receptor beta chains follows, all from one sample in a study of blood T cell repertoires in COVID-19. Generated by immunoSEQ multiplex PCR, the TCRdb table keeps only in-frame clones and is missing some. The sample has hundreds of thousands of clones; about nine tenths are singletons. Sample: PBMCs or T cells enriched from blood (not recorded which). These receptors all stem from a man aged 55 to 70 who had recovered from COVID-19. CDR3s include the opening cysteine and the closing phenylalanine or tryptophan. A D gene is named only where the DNA matches it firmly. The size entry is marked missing in some rows and otherwise reads once, few, many or a size class.

TRBD1	TRBV28	few	TRBJ1-4	TGTGCCAGCAGCAAAAGACAGGGGAGGGGGGAAAAACTGTTTTTT	CASSKRQGRGEKLFF
TRBD1	TRBV10-3	-	TRBJ2-7	TGTGCCATCAGTGAGAGGGGACAGACCTACGAGCAGTACTTC	CAISERGQTYEQYF
TRBD2	TRBV6-5	-	TRBJ2-7	TGTGCCAGCAGTTACGTTGTTAGCGGGAGTCGTTACGAGCAGTACTTC	CASSYVVSGSRYEQYF
-	TRBV18	-	TRBJ2-7	TGTGCCAGCTCACCTCCTGACAGGCACTCCTACGAGCAGTACTTC	CASSPPDRHSYEQYF
-	TRBV7-3	-	TRBJ2-1	TGTGCCAGCAGCCGTACCACTAGAGACAATGAGCAGTTCTTC	CASSRTTRDNEQFF
TRBD2	TRBV5-4	-	TRBJ2-7	TGTGCCAGCAGCTTGGTGGCGGGACTAGCGGGAGGAAGATCCTACGAGCAGTACTTC	CASSLVAGLAGGRSYEQYF
TRBD1	TRBV14	once	TRBJ1-6	TGTGCCAGCAGCCACGGGACAGGGGCGGTGGCCCCCCTCCACTTT	CASSHGTGAVAPLHF
TRBD1	TRBV19	-	TRBJ2-7	TGTGCCAGTAGTACCAGCCCCGGACAGGGGGCTTACGAGCAGTACTTC	CASSTSPGQGAYEQYF
TRBD2	TRBV7-9	few	TRBJ2-1	TGTGCCAGCAGCACCCGACTAGCGGGAGGCTACAATGAGCAGTTCTTC	CASSTRLAGGYNEQFF
-	TRBV9	-	TRBJ2-5	TGTGCCAGCAGCTCCGACAGCCGGTACCAAGAGACCCAGTACTTC	CASSSDSRYQETQYF
TRBD1	TRBV5-1	-	TRBJ2-3	TGCGCCAGCCGTGGACAGGGAATAGCAGTTAGAACAGATACGCAGTATTTT	CASRGQGIAVRTDTQYF
TRBD2	TRBV7-2	-	TRBJ2-2	TGTGCCAGCAGCTGGATGGCGGGAGGGGAGGGGGAGCTGTTTTTT	CASSWMAGGEGELFF
-	TRBV30	-	TRBJ1-2	TGTGCCTGGAGTGACCATTCCCATGAGGGCTACACCTTC	CAWSDHSHEGYTF
-	TRBV7-9	-	TRBJ2-1	TGTGCCAGCAGCTTAAATCGGCTTAGCCCCAATGAGCAGTTCTTC	CASSLNRLSPNEQFF
TRBD1	TRBV28	-	TRBJ1-5	TGTGCCAGCAGCCCCGGGGACAGGGGTGTTGATCAGCCCCAGCATTTT	CASSPGDRGVDQPQHF
TRBD2	TRBV28	few	TRBJ2-1	TGTGCCAGCAGCAAGGGGCTGACTAGCGGGACTTGGTACAATGAGCAGTTCTTC	CASSKGLTSGTWYNEQFF
TRBD2	TRBV27	few	TRBJ2-1	TGTGCCAGCAGACCCCTGGGAGCGGGAGGGCCTGGTGAGCAGTTCTTC	CASRPLGAGGPGEQFF
-	TRBV19	-	TRBJ2-7	TGTGCCAGTAGTATAGATCTTCGCCGAGGACATTACTACGAGCAGTACTTC	CASSIDLRRGHYYEQYF
TRBD2	TRBV5-4	-	TRBJ2-5	TGTGCCAGCAGCTTGGGAGGCGGGAGGTCTCGGGAGACCCAGTACTTC	CASSLGGGRSRETQYF
-	TRBV2	-	TRBJ2-7	TGTGCCAGCCTGGCGGGTAGCGGCCAGTACGAGCAGTACTTC	CASLAGSGQYEQYF
-	TRBV30	-	TRBJ1-2	TGTGCCTGGAGTGCCCCTAGCCCCAGCTACACCTTC	CAWSAPSPSYTF
TRBD2	TRBV3-1/TRBV3-2	-	TRBJ2-3	TGTGCCAGCAGCCAAGAATCCTTAGCGGGACCCACAGATACGCAGTATTTT	CASSQESLAGPTDTQYF
-	TRBV18	-	TRBJ1-5	TGTGCCAGCTCACCACCGGGCGCAGGGGATCAGCCCCAGCATTTT	CASSPPGAGDQPQHF
-	TRBV27	-	TRBJ2-5	TGTGCCAGCAGTTACCGATCCGCCAGGATCCAAGAGACCCAGTACTTC	CASSYRSARIQETQYF
TRBD1	TRBV2	-	TRBJ1-1	TGTGCCAGCAGCGAGGGACAGGGGAACACTGAAGCTTTCTTT	CASSEGQGNTEAFF
-	TRBV5-1	-	TRBJ1-5	TGCGCCAGCAGCCAAACCCAGGGTGTTCAGCCCCAGCATTTT	CASSQTQGVQPQHF
TRBD2	TRBV24-1	-	TRBJ2-4	TGTGCCACCAGTGGCCGACCCGGGGGGGGGCGAAACATTCAGTACTTC	CATSGRPGGGRNIQYF
-	TRBV28	-	TRBJ1-1	TGTGCCAGCAGCATAGGACAGTTGAACACTGAAGCTTTCTTT	CASSIGQLNTEAFF